The 17 T cell receptor beta chains below all came from one sample that was sequenced in a study of T cells expressing NK-cell markers. TCRdb re-called the 5' RACE reads and shows each CDR3 protein once, DNA omitted. Listed are 3,000 to 4,000 distinct CDR3 sequences; more than 70% falls within the top ten. The sequenced material came from blood T cells: a sorted CD56 or NKG2C T cell subset, CD4+ or CD8+ T cells, or bulk PBMC T cells (not recorded which). The receptors here all came from a man aged 18-70 years in good health.

The chain combines TRBV9 with TRBJ2-7; TCRdb proposes TRBD1, but this gene call is untestable without DNA. Germline V CDR1 and CDR2: SGDLS, YYNGEE. The CDR3 spans 14 residues. The CDR3 spells CASSPRDRPYEQYF.

The chain recombines TRBV30 with TRBJ1-1; absent DNA, TCRdb's TRBD1 call cannot be checked. The germline V gene encodes CDR1 GTSNPN and CDR2 SVGIG (reference sequence). This CDR3 has 14 amino acids. CDR3 in amino acids: CAWSENSGVTEAFF.

The gene calls are TRBV2 and TRBJ1-6; no DNA is available, so the TRBD1 call from TCRdb remains unchecked. Per the germline V gene, CDR1 is SNHLY and CDR2 is FYNNEI. The CDR3 extends over 15 amino acids. The CDR3 loop reads CASSLGQKYNSPLHF. The full variable domain, its missing parts supplied by reference TRBV2 and TRBJ1-6, is EPEVTQTPSHQVTQMGQEVILRCVPISNHLYFYWYRQILGQKVEFLVSFYNNEISEKSEIFDDQFSVERPDGSNFTLKIRSTKLEDSAMYFCASSLGQKYNSPLHFGNGTRLTVT.

This sequence joins TRBV19 and TRBJ2-1; TCRdb gives TRBD1 as the D gene, but with no DNA this cannot be confirmed. The CDR3 contains 13 residues. Germline CDR1 reads LNHDA; CDR2 reads SQIVND (reference sequence). The chain's CDR3 is CASSWGDDNEQFF.

The chain has TRBV29-1 and TRBJ2-3; TCRdb outputs TRBD1, but without DNA this stays unchecked. The V gene's germline CDR1 is SQVTM and CDR2 ANQGSEA. This CDR3 has 14 amino acids. The CDR3 is CSTRQGGVTDTQYF.

The gene calls are TRBV7-2 and TRBJ1-2; lacking DNA, the TRBD1 call made by TCRdb goes unchecked. This CDR3 region has 14 residues. The germline CDR1 and CDR2 sequences are SGHTA and FQGNSA. The CDR3 loop reads CASSLGGKGYGYTF.

This clonotype is medium-sized by frequency. The chain employs TRBV29-1 and TRBJ1-2. Germline V gives CDR1 SQVTM, CDR2 ANQGSEA. The CDR3 is 11 amino acids. The CDR3 sequence: CSGEGTYGYTF.

V is TRBV18 and J is TRBJ1-5. Germline lookup yields CDR1 KGHSH and CDR2 LQKENI. The CDR3 sequence is 12 residues long. The CDR3 region is CASSQDGSTQHF.

The gene calls are TRBV4-1 and TRBJ2-7; TCRdb's D call, TRBD2, is unchecked because there is no DNA. Germline loops: CDR1 MGHRA, CDR2 YSYEKL. The CDR3 loop spans 17 amino acids. CDR3 residues: CASSQDGRAGTIYEQYF.

The CDR3 protein is CASSVNPRKLNEQYF. This chain joins TRBV9 and TRBJ2-7. Germline V CDR1 and CDR2: SGDLS, YYNGEE. The CDR3 runs 15 residues.

The rearrangement links TRBV24-1 to TRBJ1-2; the TCRdb call, TRBD1, lacks DNA for checking. Germline loops: CDR1 KGHDR, CDR2 SFDVKD. This CDR3 has 15 residues. The CDR3 reads CATSDPGQGAYGYTF.

This rearrangement joins TRBV6-1 to TRBJ2-6. Looked up from germline, CDR1 is MNHNS and CDR2 is SASEGT. CDR3 size: 14 residues. This chain's CDR3 is CASSISSGANVLTF.

The chain joins TRBV28 to TRBJ2-7; the D call from TCRdb, TRBD1, cannot be confirmed without DNA. The CDR3 contains 12 residues. Germline CDR1 MDHEN, CDR2 SYDVKM. The CDR3 sequence is CASSPITGGKYF.

The V gene is TRBV5-4, the J gene TRBJ2-3. Germline-derived CDR1 and CDR2 are SGHNT and YYREEE (reference sequence). The CDR3 loop spans 12 amino acids. This CDR3 reads CASSLKPDTQYF.

The chain links TRBV12-3 or TRBV12-4 to TRBJ1-5. The CDR3 is 13 amino acids. The chain's CDR3 is CASSSTYNQPQHF.

The J gene is TRBJ1-1, the V gene TRBV12-3 or TRBV12-4. CDR3 length: 14 amino acids. This CDR3 reads CASSYGRGNTEAFF.

The chain uses TRBV7-9 and TRBJ2-7; TCRdb calls TRBD2, which cannot be checked without DNA. Germline lookup yields CDR1 SEHNR and CDR2 FQNEAQ (reference sequence). This CDR3 region has 17 residues. CDR3 residues: CASSLYATAIPSNEQYF.